The 9 T cell receptor beta chains in this list originate from one sample, sequenced in a study of T cells in tumors after PD-1 blockade. The table came from immunoSEQ multiplex PCR; TCRdb's copy has only in-frame clones and leaves some out. There are approximately 60,000 clones in the sample; about four fifths occur only once, and roughly 13% lies in the top ten. Source: PBMCs, taken before anti-PD-1 treatment. The origin of the receptors is a human donor with basal cell carcinoma.

The V and J genes are TRBV19 and TRBJ2-7; TRBD1 or TRBD2 may be the D gene (5 bases each). Germline V gene lookup returns CDR1 LNHDA and CDR2 SQIVND (reference sequence). The V gene lost 4 bases and the J gene lost 4 bases, with 11 bases spanning the gap. The CDR3 covers 13 residues. The CDR3 nucleotides read TGTGCCAGTAGTACGGGACGGATATACGAGCAGTACTTC. Protein sequence: CASSTGRIYEQYF.

V is TRBV4-1 and J is TRBJ2-5; D may be TRBD1 (6 bases). The CDR3 extends over 14 amino acids. CDR1 and CDR2 (germline): MGHRA, YSYEKL. The germline V and J ends were trimmed by 4 bases and 5 bases, with 14 bases remaining between them. CDR3 residues: CASSPGQGLETQYF. The CDR3 region has the DNA TGCGCCAGCAGCCCAGGGCAGGGGTTGGAGACCCAGTACTTC.

The chain carries TRBV9 and TRBJ1-1; possibly TRBD1 for D (5 bases). Trimming removed 0 bases at V and 2 bases at J, with 11 bases between. Germline-derived CDR1 and CDR2 are SGDLS and YYNGEE. This CDR3 is 15 amino acids long. The CDR3 here is CASSVAGRSNTEAFF. DNA of the CDR3: TGTGCCAGCAGCGTAGCGGGACGGTCTAACACTGAAGCTTTCTTT.

The J gene is TRBJ2-3, the V gene TRBV7-8; 11 bases line up with TRBD2. V lost 2 bases to trimming and J lost 10 bases; unmatched junction nucleotides: 8. The CDR3 is made up of 15 amino acids. Per the germline V gene, CDR1 is SGHVS and CDR2 is FQNEAQ. In DNA, the CDR3 is TGTGCCAGCAGCTTAACTAGCGGGGGCCGAGGGGCGCAGTATTTT. Encoded protein: CASSLTSGGRGAQYF.

This clone was observed once. The chain carries TRBV7-3 and TRBJ1-1; D uncertain. Looked up from germline, CDR1 is SGHTA and CDR2 is FQGTGA. Trimming pared 5 bases from V and 1 base from J, leaving 8 bases between. This CDR3 comprises 13 residues. Here the CDR3 DNA reads TGTGCCAGCAGCGCAACAGCGAACACTGAAGCTTTCTTT. Its protein is CASSATANTEAFF.

The chain has TRBV7-9 and TRBJ1-1; D gene ambiguous. V was cut by 5 bases and J by 3 bases, with 7 bases left in between. CDR3 length: 12 residues. Germline V lookup: CDR1 SEHNR, CDR2 FQNEAQ (reference sequence). CDR3 protein: CASSQADTEAFF. The CDR3 DNA follows: TGTGCCAGCAGCCAGGCCGACACTGAAGCTTTCTTT.

Comment on this clone: Other DNA sequences in the sample encode the same CDR3. This chain connects TRBV19 to TRBJ1-1; the D is unclear. The V gene's germline CDR1 is LNHDA and CDR2 SQIVND (reference sequence). The CDR3 consists of 13 residues. The V end lost 3 bases, the J end lost 1 base, and 6 bases lay between the germline ends. The CDR3 DNA sequence: TGTGCCAGTAGTATTTCGGGGAACACTGAAGCTTTCTTT. Protein sequence: CASSISGNTEAFF.

V and J are TRBV30 and TRBJ2-2; TRBD2 matches at 9 bases. The CDR3 has 15 residues. The V and J ends lost 4 bases and 2 bases, in that order; junction bases with no gene match: 5. Germline values: CDR1 GTSNPN, CDR2 SVGIG (reference sequence). CDR3 coding DNA: TGTGCCTGGAATAGCGGGGGAACAAACACCGGGGAGCTGTTTTTT. As protein: CAWNSGGTNTGELFF. The whole variable domain, remainder taken from reference TRBV30 and TRBJ2-2, is SQTIHQWPATLVQPVGSPLSLECTVEGTSNPNLYWYRQAAGRGLQLLFYSVGIGQISSEVPQNLSASRPQDRQFILSSKKLLLSDSGFYLCAWNSGGTNTGELFFGEGSRLTVL.

The gene calls are TRBV12-3 or TRBV12-4 and TRBJ1-6, with D hard to call. CDR3 length equals 12 residues. V lost 4 bases and J lost 12, with 10 bases in between. CDR3 protein: CASSSSSGPLHF. Written as DNA, the CDR3 is TGTGCCAGCAGTTCCTCGAGTGGACCCCTCCACTTT.